This T cell receptor beta chain was documented in a study of glioma-infiltrating T cells (TCRdb year 2016). For context, the study as a whole: Low-grade gliomas were WHO grade II oligodendrogliomas or astrocytomas, and glioblastomas were WHO grade IV tumors sampled at initial rather than recurrent diagnosis. Before surgery, glioma patients were given dexamethasone for six or fewer days. Sequencing coverage of about 4- to 11-fold of about a million peripheral T cells was targeted for blood libraries. TCR alpha- and beta-chain repertoires were sequenced from glioma tissue, non-neoplastic brain tissue and matched peripheral blood mononuclear cells. To gauge divergence between tissue and blood T-cell populations, every tissue-infiltrating repertoire was compared against the peripheral blood repertoire from the same patient. The paired cohort comprised three low-grade glioma patients, 8 or 9 primary glioblastoma patients and three non-glioma patients contributing non-neoplastic brain tissue. Results and caveats for the whole study, not just this receptor: Very few CDR3 sequences were found to be shared between tissue and blood, and this scarcity was attributed to high CDR3 diversity and limited sampling. In non-neoplastic patients, VJ-independent divergence between tissue and blood fell below expectation, whereas in all gliomas, and especially in low-grade gliomas, the divergence rose above expectation. Group comparisons were based on small numbers of patients: three non-neoplastic, three low-grade glioma and about eight glioblastoma patients. Patients with low tissue-blood divergence were marked by a signature set of shared blood CDR3 motifs, and that set was depleted in highly divergent patients.

Immediately after resection, surgical brain or tumor specimens were cryofrozen in liquid nitrogen, with peripheral blood cells collected concurrently. The iRepertoire nested amplicon-rescue multiplex PCR (arm-PCR) platform was used to amplify TCR alpha and beta CDR3 regions from RNA. One-step reverse transcription and amplification used roughly 100-400 ng of tissue mRNA or PBMC total RNA as input. Following bead purification, Illumina adapters were added through a secondary multiplex PCR, and the libraries were then gel-purified between 200 and 400 bp. Demultiplexing relied on internal 6-nucleotide barcodes carried by the libraries. Sequencing of the libraries was done on an Illumina MiSeq using 2x220 or 2x250 nucleotide paired-end reads. The original methods were these. FLASH 1.2.11 was used to merge paired reads, and BWA-MEM then aligned the reads to the GRCh37 human genome before TRA and TRB reads were extracted. An IMGT-derived reference of cassette sequences and CDR3 motifs, with pseudogenes included, was used for V and J assignment. Three-frame translation of reads was performed, and productive CDR3s were defined as those with a C...FGXG motif and no stop codons. A clonotype was defined as a unique combination of a V-J cassette pair and a CDR3 amino acid sequence. Filtering of reads was based on Hamming distance, with the threshold set by the sequence error rate of each sample in mapped regions. TCRdb reprocessed the public reads (quality trimming at Q25 with fastp, clone calling with MiXCR) and kept in-frame beta chains. Under each unique CDR3 protein, matching rows form one entry showing the most common genes and DNA. What appears here as the V and J calls and clone size reflects TCRdb's work, not the paper's. The table for this sample lists a few hundred thousand distinct CDR3 sequences; more than 35% of them were counted only once. About 12% of the sample lies in the top ten.

Relative to germline, V is 0 bases shorter and J is 4 bases shorter, with 12 bases between their ends. The germline V gene gives CDR1 as SGHTA and CDR2 as FQGNSA. From cysteine to phenylalanine, the CDR3 is 15 amino acids long. This entry keeps only the CDR3 DNA: 45 bases, framed from base 1. This clonotype was counted at least ten times. Its specific antigen is unknown. One base away there is no much larger clone; base qualities are not given. Input material: glioma tissue, nonneoplastic brain tissue, or PBMCs (not recorded which). The sequence joins TRBV7-2 to TRBJ1-1, with the D segment identity uncertain. The receptor was derived from a human donor with low-grade glioma or glioblastoma, undergoing nonglioma brain surgery, or in good health (not recorded which). The nucleotide sequence is given as TGTGCCAGCAGCTTAGCCTCTGAGCGGGTCACTGAAGCTTTCTTT. It encodes CASSLASERVTEAFF.